These 20 T cell receptor beta chains were sequenced from one sample in a study of cytomegalovirus exposure and HLA in healthy donors. The primer mix had 60 Vbeta and 13 Jbeta primers. Assay: immunoSEQ multiplex PCR; the TCRdb copy retains only in-frame clones and omits some. The sample features about 200,000 clones, with about 1.1% in its top ten. Sequenced: PBMCs. The receptors were sampled from a girl between 2 and 10 years old in good health and CMV-seropositive.

On this clone itself: No conserved phenylalanine or tryptophan ends this CDR3, so it is likely a read error. The DNA is omitted, as the CDR3 cannot be located on it reliably, and the CDR3 follows TCRdb's listing. This rearrangement joins TRBV7-9 to TRBJ2-7; the table's D call, TRBD2, was not checked against the DNA. From its first to its last residue, the CDR3 has 15 amino acids. Germline V gene data show CDR1 as SEHNR and CDR2 as FQNEAQ (reference sequence). CDR3 loop: CASSLVKLAGGDEAK.

This chain links TRBV5-4 with TRBJ2-1; 11 bases align to TRBD2. Trimming at V came to 0 bases and at J to 6 bases, leaving 5 bases not matched to a gene. This CDR3 has 16 residues. Germline CDR1 reads SGHNT; CDR2 reads YYREEE (reference sequence). The CDR3 loop reads CASSLALTSGTNEQFF. The CDR3 DNA sequence: TGTGCCAGCAGCTTGGCCTTGACTAGCGGGACCAATGAGCAGTTCTTC.

Concerning this clone: A read error may account for a junction end that differs from germline. This rearrangement joins TRBV2 to TRBJ1-2, with D perhaps TRBD1 (5 bases). CDR3 length equals 16 residues. Germline CDR1 is SNHLY and CDR2 is FYNNEI. The CDR3 here is CASSEGAVGGGYGYTF. Here the CDR3 DNA reads TGTGCCAGCAGCGAAGGGGCGGTTGGAGGTGGCTATGGCTACACCTTC.

The chain combines TRBV9 with TRBJ2-7; D unclear. CDR3 length equals 15 residues. Trimming removed 0 bases at V and 1 base at J, with 11 bases between. The germline V gene has CDR1 SGDLS and CDR2 YYNGEE. The CDR3 nucleotides read TGTGCCAGCAGCGTAGCTCCGGCGGTATCCTACGAGCAGTACTTC. Its translation is CASSVAPAVSYEQYF.

The V call is TRBV28, the J call TRBJ2-3, with TRBD1 matching 11 bases. Germline CDR1 and CDR2: MDHEN and SYDVKM. Losses at the gene ends were 6 bases for V and 5 bases for J; bases not matched to a gene: 4. This CDR3 contains 14 residues. CDR3 loop: CASSRTGGGDTQYF. CDR3 DNA: TGTGCCAGCAGCCGGACAGGGGGCGGAGATACGCAGTATTTT.

V is TRBV4-2 and J is TRBJ1-5; TRBD1 aligns across 8 bases. The CDR3 is 18 residues long. Per the germline V gene, CDR1 is LGHNA and CDR2 is YNFKEQ. J was trimmed by 5 bases and V by 0 bases; bases with no gene match: 12. CDR3 amino acids: CASSQDPAGGFSDQPQHF. CDR3 nucleotides: TGTGCCAGCAGCCAAGATCCGGCAGGGGGCTTTTCAGATCAGCCCCAGCATTTT.

The chain has TRBV28 and TRBJ2-7; 8 bases align to TRBD2. Germline V gene sequence: CDR1 MDHEN, CDR2 SYDVKM. This CDR3 is 14 amino acids long. V shed 2 bases and J 3 bases; nucleotides not matched to a gene: 3. The CDR3 DNA is TGTGCCAGCAGTTTAGGACTAGCTTACTACGAGCAGTACTTC. It yields the protein CASSLGLAYYEQYF.

The chain's CDR3 is CASSSLVMGTDTQYF. Here the CDR3 DNA reads TGCGCCAGCAGCTCCCTAGTTATGGGCACAGATACGCAGTATTTT. V usage is TRBV5-1 and J usage is TRBJ2-3; no firm D call. Trimming left V 3 bases short and J 1 base short, with 12 bases between. The CDR3 sequence is 15 residues long. Looked up from germline, CDR1 is SGHRS and CDR2 is YFSETQ.

V is TRBV7-3 and J is TRBJ1-2; D unresolved. Trimming left V 5 bases short and J 8 bases short, with 18 bases between. Germline assignment: CDR1 SGHTA and CDR2 FQGTGA. The length of the CDR3 is 14 residues. CDR3 amino acids: CASSGGPRNRGYTF. The CDR3 DNA is TGTGCCAGCAGCGGTGGGCCGAGAAATAGGGGCTACACCTTC. The whole variable domain, filled in from reference TRBV7-3 and TRBJ1-2, reads GAGVSQTPSNKVTEKGKYVELRCDPISGHTALYWYRQSLGQGPEFLIYFQGTGAADDSGLPNDRFFAVRPEGSVSTLKIQRTERGDSAVYLCASSGGPRNRGYTFGSGTRLTVV.

V and J are TRBV2 and TRBJ2-5; tentatively, D is TRBD2 (6 bases). V was shortened by 0 bases and J by 5 bases, with 10 bases between the two germline ends. Germline CDR1 SNHLY, CDR2 FYNNEI. The CDR3 extends over 14 amino acids. Here the CDR3 DNA reads TGTGCCAGCAGTGAAGCACTAGCTGGCGAGACCCAGTACTTC. It is translated as CASSEALAGETQYF.

CDR3 residues: CASSQEGLDYGYTF. The CDR3, as DNA: TGTGCCAGCAGCCAAGAGGGGCTTGACTATGGCTACACCTTC. The chain joins TRBV4-2 to TRBJ1-2, with a tentative D call TRBD1 (5 bases). CDR1 is LGHNA, CDR2 YNFKEQ, per germline. The CDR3 length is 14 residues. V lost 0 bases to trimming and J lost 3 bases, with 8 bases between them.

V and J are TRBV5-1 and TRBJ2-6; 12 bases are a match to TRBD2. Germline V lookup: CDR1 SGHRS, CDR2 YFSETQ. The ends lost 4 bases at V and 3 bases at J; junction bases unmatched: 14. The length of the CDR3 is 20 residues. In DNA form, the CDR3 reads TGCGCCAGCAGCCCGGAAGCTAGCGGGAGGGCCAGTGGTGGGGCCAACGTCCTGACTTTC. This gives the protein CASSPEASGRASGGANVLTF. The entire variable domain, with the rest obtained from reference TRBV5-1 and TRBJ2-6, is as follows: KAGVTQTPRYLIKTRGQQVTLSCSPISGHRSVSWYQQTPGQGLQFLFEYFSETQRNKGNFPGRFSGRQFSNSRSEMNVSTLELGDSALYLCASSPEASGRASGGANVLTFGAGSRLTVL.

The chain employs TRBV15 and TRBJ2-7; 9 positions agree with TRBD2. This CDR3 has 14 amino acids. V dropped 1 base and J dropped 2; count of bases not matched to a gene: 0. Germline values: CDR1 LNHNV, CDR2 YYDKDF (reference sequence). CDR3 sequence: CATSRASGTYEQYF. The DNA for the CDR3 is TGTGCCACCAGCAGAGCTAGCGGGACCTACGAGCAGTACTTC.

CDR3 nucleotide sequence: TGCGCCAGCAGCTTGGGGACAGGGGTGGGCAATGAGCAGTTCTTC. It specifies CASSLGTGVGNEQFF. This rearrangement joins TRBV5-1 to TRBJ2-1, with 9 nucleotides matching TRBD1. CDR3 length equals 15 residues. Germline CDR1 and CDR2: SGHRS and YFSETQ. Trimming removed 0 bases from V and 6 bases from J; junction bases left unmatched: 4.

This chain connects TRBV7-9 to TRBJ2-1; maybe TRBD1 (6 bases). Germline CDR1 reads SEHNR; CDR2 reads FQNEAQ (reference sequence). This CDR3 is 13 amino acids long. V lost 5 bases and J 4 bases, leaving 9 bases between the germline ends. CDR3 DNA sequence: TGTGCCAGCAGCCCTGGACAGTACAATGAGCAGTTCTTC. Its protein product is CASSPGQYNEQFF.

The rearrangement uses TRBV6-1 and TRBJ2-1; D is uncertain. V was shortened by 0 bases and J by 10 bases, with 22 bases between the two germline ends. Germline lookup yields CDR1 MNHNS and CDR2 SASEGT. The CDR3 spans 17 residues. The CDR3, as DNA: TGTGCCAGCAGTGAAGCGCAGGAAGGATCCTCCTTCCTCGAGCAGTTCTTC. Encoded protein: CASSEAQEGSSFLEQFF.

The gene calls are TRBV18 and TRBJ2-1; 12 bases are shared with TRBD2. V trimming: 5 bases; J trimming: 2 bases; junction bases outside the gene matches: 16. The CDR3 contains 20 residues. Germline V lookup: CDR1 KGHSH, CDR2 LQKENI. This CDR3 is CASSTPASGRAPVPYNEQFF. The CDR3 DNA reads as TGTGCCAGCTCAACCCCAGCTAGCGGGAGGGCCCCTGTACCCTACAATGAGCAGTTCTTC.

CDR3: CASTRVANTEAFF. The CDR3 DNA reads as TGTGCCAGCACCAGGGTGGCGAACACTGAAGCTTTCTTT. The genes are TRBV6-1 and TRBJ1-1; D might be TRBD1 (5 bases). The CDR3 length is 13 residues. V was pared by 7 bases and J by 1 base, with 10 bases between. CDR1 MNHNS and CDR2 SASEGT come from the germline V gene.

This rearrangement joins TRBV18 to TRBJ2-7; possibly TRBD2 for D (5 bases). The CDR3 consists of 12 residues. Germline CDR1 is KGHSH and CDR2 is LQKENI. The V end was cut by 8 bases, the J end by 5 bases, with 13 bases between. This chain's CDR3 is CASPRGLDEQYF. The CDR3 DNA sequence: TGTGCCAGCCCACGAGGGTTGGACGAGCAGTACTTC.

The V and J genes are TRBV18 and TRBJ1-1; D perhaps matches TRBD1 (6 bases). The ends were cut back, 0 bases at V and 1 base at J, with 6 bases in the middle. There are 14 residues in the CDR3. Per the germline V gene, CDR1 is KGHSH and CDR2 is LQKENI. Written as DNA, the CDR3 is TGTGCCAGCTCACCACCAGGGGGGAACACTGAAGCTTTCTTT. Its protein is CASSPPGGNTEAFF.